This TCR beta chain was captured by sequencing in a study of beta chain features in type 1 diabetes. Study context: The patients were much like the healthy donors in age, gender and cell yields.

The whole isolated RNA underwent reverse transcription, so sequencing captured expressed TCRB transcripts. Clones were sequenced by immunoSEQ multiplex PCR, and TCRdb holds only the in-frame ones, with some missing. The table records roughly 300,000 clones, 12% to 15% of them present only once. By way of CD45RO/CCR7/CD25/CD127/CD95/CD27, the CD4+ regulatory, stem cell-like memory, central memory and naive cells were sorted. This clone was detected only a few times. Germline-derived CDR1 and CDR2 are SGHAT and FQNNGV. The CDR3 totals 17 residues. Trimming shortened V by 0 bases and J by 0 bases, and 14 bases separated the two germline ends.

Material: central memory CD4+ T cells from blood. The chain is built from TRBV11-2 and TRBJ1-2; perhaps TRBD1 as D (5 bases). This TCR was sampled from a man aged 25-45 years in good health. The CDR3 region has the DNA TGTGCCAGCAGCTTAGACGGACAATCTTATACTAACTATGGCTACACCTTC. As protein: CASSLDGQSYTNYGYTF.